These T cell receptor beta chains were read from a single sample in a study of T-cell reconstitution after alpha-beta-depleted transplantation in children. TCRdb used MiXCR to reprocess the PCR reads, holding one entry per CDR3 protein. The data hold around 270,000 distinct CDR3 sequences, with less than 9.5% observed a single time. The source material was peripheral blood, sampled 360 days after TCRalphabeta/CD19-depleted stem cell transplant. These receptors originate from a female patient aged 2-9 years who had a stem cell transplant for Fanconi anemia, so the T cells may come from the graft donor. The CDR3 runs from the conserved cysteine through the conserved F or W. The D gene is left open where the match is weak. Rows may omit the clone size; those that give it use once, few, many or a size class.

j_call d_call clone_size v_call cdr3_aa cdr3_nt
TRBJ2-2 TRBD1 many TRBV11-2 CASSLGRGRPINTGELFF TGTGCCAGCAGCTTGGGCAGGGGGCGCCCGATTAACACCGGGGAGCTGTTTTTT
TRBJ1-2 TRBD1 many TRBV12-3/TRBV12-4 CASSPTGAVYGYTF TGTGCCAGCAGTCCGACAGGGGCCGTTTATGGCTACACCTTC
TRBJ2-1 TRBD1 NA TRBV5-1 CASSPQGVEQFF TGCGCCAGCAGCCCCCAGGGGGTTGAGCAGTTCTTC
TRBJ2-5 NA many TRBV28 CASIAGETQYF TGTGCCAGCATTGCGGGGGAGACCCAGTACTTC
TRBJ1-5 NA NA TRBV10-3 CAISGGRGQPQHF TGTGCCATCAGTGGGGGGAGGGGTCAGCCCCAGCATTTT
TRBJ1-2 TRBD1 NA TRBV9 CASSVAGGANYGYTF TGTGCCAGCAGCGTAGCAGGGGGCGCTAACTATGGCTACACCTTC
TRBJ2-5 NA many TRBV24-1 CATSDPTTGRETQYF TGTGCCACCAGTGATCCTACGACAGGGAGGGAGACCCAGTACTTC
TRBJ1-2 NA few TRBV11-3 CASSQFPKRRYGYTF TGTGCCAGCAGCCAATTCCCCAAAAGGCGCTATGGCTACACCTTC
TRBJ2-1 TRBD2 NA TRBV20-1 CSAPWGLAGYNEQFF TGCAGTGCTCCCTGGGGACTAGCGGGATACAATGAGCAGTTCTTC
TRBJ2-5 NA many TRBV15 CATSRDARRLVQETQYF TGTGCCACCAGCAGAGATGCCCGCAGACTCGTTCAAGAGACCCAGTACTTC
TRBJ2-7 TRBD2 many TRBV5-1 CASGVLLAGGPYEQYF TGCGCCAGCGGCGTCCTTCTAGCGGGAGGGCCCTACGAGCAGTACTTC
TRBJ1-5 NA many TRBV4-1 CASSQRDSNQPQHF TGCGCCAGCAGCCAAAGGGACAGCAATCAGCCCCAGCATTTT
TRBJ2-7 NA many TRBV28 CASKGYEQYF TGTGCCAGCAAGGGGTACGAGCAGTACTTC
TRBJ1-3 NA NA TRBV12-3/TRBV12-4 CASTMMPGRNTIYF TGTGCCAGCACTATGATGCCCGGTAGGAACACCATATATTTT
TRBJ2-3 NA NA TRBV14 CASSQVHPGRDTQYF TGTGCCAGCAGCCAAGTCCACCCGGGGCGGGATACGCAGTATTTT
TRBJ1-1 NA many TRBV12-3/TRBV12-4 CASSSGSLTGAFF TGTGCCAGCAGTTCAGGGTCGCTTACCGGAGCTTTCTTT
TRBJ1-5 NA many TRBV5-5 CASSLWGGSNQPQHF TGTGCCAGCAGCTTGTGGGGGGGAAGCAATCAGCCCCAGCATTTT
TRBJ1-1 NA many TRBV12-3/TRBV12-4 CASSLARGYMNTEAFF TGTGCCAGCAGTTTAGCGCGTGGGTATATGAACACTGAAGCTTTCTTT
TRBJ2-2 NA many TRBV29-1 CSVALAPGGELFF TGCAGCGTTGCACTAGCCCCGGGCGGGGAGCTGTTTTTT
TRBJ2-1 TRBD1 many TRBV20-1 CSASRDRVSWGANEQFF TGCAGTGCTAGCAGGGACAGGGTTTCGTGGGGGGCAAATGAGCAGTTCTTC
TRBJ2-5 NA many TRBV7-9 CASSFYLDRSRETQYF TGTGCCAGCAGCTTCTACCTCGACAGAAGTCGGGAGACCCAGTACTTC
TRBJ1-2 NA NA TRBV5-5 CASTTQSGVRGYTF TGTGCCAGCACCACACAATCAGGGGTACGGGGCTACACCTTC
TRBJ2-1 NA many TRBV20-1 CSASADLYNEQFF TGCAGTGCTAGCGCCGATCTCTACAATGAGCAGTTCTTC
TRBJ2-1 NA many TRBV20-1 CSARGIEQFF TGCAGTGCTAGAGGGATTGAGCAGTTCTTC
TRBJ2-1 TRBD2 few TRBV4-3 CASSQVGSGGLQREQFF TGCGCCAGCAGCCAAGTCGGTAGCGGGGGGCTCCAACGGGAGCAGTTCTTC
TRBJ1-2 TRBD1 many TRBV12-3/TRBV12-4 CASRETGANYGYTF TGTGCCAGCAGGGAGACAGGGGCGAACTATGGCTACACCTTC
TRBJ2-1 NA many TRBV29-1 CSVRSSYNEQFF TGCAGCGTTCGGAGCTCCTACAATGAGCAGTTCTTC
TRBJ1-4 NA many TRBV12-3/TRBV12-4 CASSLVGLPKEKLFF TGTGCCAGCAGTTTGGTAGGGCTCCCCAAGGAAAAACTGTTTTTT
TRBJ2-5 NA few TRBV7-9 CASSPLGKGLQETQYF TGTGCCAGCAGCCCCTTAGGGAAGGGGCTTCAAGAGACCCAGTACTTC
TRBJ2-2 TRBD1 few TRBV20-1 CSARTGGVEELFF TGCAGTGCTCGGACAGGTGGAGTGGAGGAGCTGTTTTTT
TRBJ2-5 NA many TRBV5-1 CASSQGPRRTQYF TGCGCCAGCAGCCAGGGACCCCGGCGGACCCAGTACTTC
TRBJ2-7 NA many TRBV5-1 CASSLGQGIAYEQYF TGCGCCAGCAGCTTGGGGCAGGGGATTGCCTACGAGCAGTACTTC
TRBJ2-1 TRBD2 NA TRBV9 CAGRPGGSWSYNEQFF TGTGCCGGCAGACCCGGGGGGAGCTGGTCCTACAATGAGCAGTTCTTC
TRBJ1-5 NA many TRBV12-3/TRBV12-4 CASSPTGPNQPQHF TGTGCCAGCAGCCCGACAGGACCAAATCAGCCCCAGCATTTT
TRBJ2-3 NA many TRBV10-2 CASGPVVTDTQYF TGCGCCAGCGGACCCGTAGTGACAGATACGCAGTATTTT
TRBJ2-7 TRBD1 many TRBV18 CASRGQGALYEQYF TGTGCCAGCCGCGGACAGGGGGCTTTATACGAGCAGTACTTC
TRBJ2-2 NA NA TRBV5-1 CASSFGAGLAPGELFF TGCGCCAGCAGCTTCGGAGCAGGCCTGGCCCCCGGGGAGCTGTTTTTT
TRBJ1-4 NA few TRBV6-5 CASSRSGEKLFF TGTGCCAGCAGTCGGTCGGGGGAAAAACTGTTTTTT
TRBJ1-3 NA many TRBV5-1 CASSFERQGSTIYF TGCGCCAGCAGCTTTGAACGGCAGGGGAGCACCATATATTTT
TRBJ1-1 NA many TRBV10-3 CAISSGVTEAFF TGTGCCATCAGCTCAGGGGTCACTGAAGCTTTCTTT
TRBJ2-1 NA few TRBV24-1 CATMDLIYNEQFF TGTGCCACCATGGACTTAATCTACAATGAGCAGTTCTTC
TRBJ2-5 NA few TRBV18 CASSPRIETQYF TGTGCCAGCTCACCGCGAATTGAGACCCAGTACTTC
TRBJ1-4 NA many TRBV15 CATSPRVGRPNEKLFF TGTGCCACCAGCCCCCGCGTGGGGCGGCCTAATGAAAAACTGTTTTTT
TRBJ2-1 TRBD2 NA TRBV30 CAWSDGLAGVNEQFF TGTGCCTGGAGCGACGGACTAGCGGGGGTAAATGAGCAGTTCTTC
TRBJ2-1 NA many TRBV7-2 CASSTARVNEQFF TGTGCCAGCAGCACGGCTAGAGTCAATGAGCAGTTCTTC
TRBJ2-2 NA many TRBV27 CASSFSHTGELFF TGTGCCAGCAGTTTCTCGCACACCGGGGAGCTGTTTTTT
TRBJ1-2 NA NA TRBV28 CASSQRPIANYGYTF TGTGCCAGCAGCCAGAGACCTATAGCTAACTATGGCTACACCTTC
TRBJ1-2 TRBD1 NA TRBV29-1 CSGDLDRGNGYTF TGCAGCGGAGATCTGGACAGGGGGAATGGCTACACCTTC
TRBJ1-5 NA few TRBV6-5 CASSLDGEYQPQHF TGTGCCAGCAGCCTAGACGGGGAATACCAGCCCCAGCATTTT
TRBJ2-2 NA many TRBV5-1 CASSLDPQGNTGELFF TGCGCCAGCAGCTTGGACCCACAGGGGAACACCGGGGAGCTGTTTTTT
TRBJ2-7 NA many TRBV12-3/TRBV12-4 CASSSVRGASEQYF TGTGCCAGCAGTTCCGTACGTGGCGCAAGCGAGCAGTACTTC
TRBJ2-7 NA NA TRBV28 CASSLPQQGTYEQYF TGTGCCAGCAGTTTACCCCAACAGGGAACCTACGAGCAGTACTTC
TRBJ2-1 TRBD1 NA TRBV28 CASSFPGGQVDEQFF TGTGCCAGCAGTTTCCCAGGGGGCCAAGTAGATGAGCAGTTCTTC
TRBJ1-2 NA few TRBV6-1 CASSERVAGYGYTF TGTGCCAGCAGTGAAAGGGTCGCGGGCTATGGCTACACCTTC
TRBJ1-1 TRBD1 many TRBV15 CATSSLRDREMNTEAFF TGTGCCACCAGCTCCCTCCGGGACAGGGAAATGAACACTGAAGCTTTCTTT
TRBJ2-2 TRBD2 NA TRBV4-1 CASSQEGLVETGELFF TGCGCCAGCAGCCAAGAGGGACTAGTAGAGACCGGGGAGCTGTTTTTT
TRBJ1-6 NA few TRBV25-1 CASDLLRLGRLCSPLHF TGTGCCAGCGATCTTTTACGGCTCGGCCGGCTGTGTTCACCCCTCCACTTT
TRBJ2-2 NA many TRBV7-8 CASSSTAFTGELFF TGTGCCAGCAGCTCGACAGCCTTCACCGGGGAGCTGTTTTTT